The clone carrying this T cell receptor (beta chain) has only a few counts. PBMCs were sourced from more than 7.5 ml fresh peripheral blood. The source material, RNA transcripts, was used to amplify TCR beta CDR3 regions. The HTBI primer set was used in a first-round RT-PCR of the TCR CDR3. One entry per CDR3 protein results from TCRdb running MiXCR on the multiplex PCR reads. Found here are around 690,000 distinct CDR3 sequences, 20% to 25% of them singletons; the top ten hold under 35%. The data are from a study of T cells in Graves' hyperthyroidism and ophthalmopathy. CDR3 length equals 18 residues. The germline V gene has CDR1 SGHVS and CDR2 FQNEAQ. Trimming cost V 1 base and J 3 bases; bases outside gene matches: 12.

The sequenced sample was blood. The chain is built from TRBV7-8 and TRBJ2-7, with 10 positions matching TRBD2. The clonotype was recovered from a man younger than 40 with Graves' ophthalmopathy. The CDR3 region has the DNA TGTGCCAGCAGCTTAGGGTGGTATGAACTAGCGGGATACTACGAGCAGTACTTC. Amino acids: CASSLGWYELAGYYEQYF.